What follows is one TCR beta chain and its context. The antigen is unknown. The data stem from a study of T cell responses to AZD1222 COVID-19 vaccine. On the study more broadly: Second-dose timings of about 4 or about 12 weeks were pooled.

Regarding the study as a whole: Repertoires were obtained solely post-peak T cell response. Among the donors, most were white British and more were female, and clonal diversity was possibly underestimated.

Profiling relied on immunoSEQ multiplex PCR, and the TCRdb table lists in-frame clones only, not all of them. The repertoire has about 100,000 clones, about 86% of them found once; the top ten carry roughly 15%. The V end lost 7 bases, the J end lost 4 bases, and 16 bases lay between the germline ends. From germline, CDR1 is MNHEY and CDR2 SVGAGI. The CDR3 consists of 14 residues. J is TRBJ1-2 and V is TRBV6-5; D might be TRBD1 (6 bases). The sequencing used peripheral blood, collected on day 0 of AZD1222 vaccination. This TCR derives from an adult in good health. DNA of the CDR3: TGTGCCAGCACCGAGGGAGGGGGAGTCTATGGCTACACCTTC. Amino acids: CASTEGGGVYGYTF.